A selection of T cell receptor beta chains follows, all from one sample in a study of OX40 agonist ivuxolimab in advanced cancers. Using immunoSEQ multiplex PCR, the repertoire was profiled, and TCRdb retains in-frame clones only, with some absent. The repertoire has 70,000 or so clones, 75% to 95% of them found once; the top ten carry less than 0.6%. Specimen: CD4+ or CD8+ T cells sorted from blood, collected in a trial of the OX40 agonist ivuxolimab. The origin of the receptors is an adult with an advanced solid tumor such as melanoma, head and neck, liver or kidney cancer. CDR3s include the opening cysteine and the closing phenylalanine or tryptophan. Each record gives: D gene, V gene, J gene, CDR3 protein, CDR3 DNA. The D gene is left open where the match is weak.

d_call: NA
v_call: TRBV5-1
j_call: TRBJ2-5
cdr3_aa: CASSLGRRGQGETQYF
cdr3_nt: TGCGCCAGCAGTTTGGGACGCAGGGGCCAGGGGGAGACCCAGTACTTC

d_call: NA
v_call: TRBV6-5
j_call: TRBJ1-1
cdr3_aa: CASSYSDPGREAFF
cdr3_nt: TGTGCCAGCAGTTACTCCGATCCCGGGAGGGAAGCTTTCTTT

d_call: TRBD1
v_call: TRBV7-3
j_call: TRBJ2-3
cdr3_aa: CASSPRQGGTDTQYF
cdr3_nt: TGTGCCAGCAGCCCCCGACAGGGTGGCACAGATACGCAGTATTTT

d_call: NA
v_call: TRBV19
j_call: TRBJ2-6
cdr3_aa: CASSIGVMPGANVLTF
cdr3_nt: TGTGCCAGTAGTATAGGTGTAATGCCAGGGGCCAACGTCCTGACTTTC

d_call: TRBD1
v_call: TRBV28
j_call: TRBJ1-2
cdr3_aa: CASSSTGGSGTGGYTF
cdr3_nt: TGTGCCAGCAGTTCCACAGGGGGGTCGGGTACGGGTGGCTACACCTTC

d_call: NA
v_call: TRBV27
j_call: TRBJ2-2
cdr3_aa: CASSPGTHTGELFF
cdr3_nt: TGTGCCAGCAGTCCAGGGACACACACCGGGGAGCTGTTTTTT

d_call: TRBD1
v_call: TRBV6-5
j_call: TRBJ1-5
cdr3_aa: CASSVQGGNQPQHF
cdr3_nt: TGTGCCAGCAGTGTTCAGGGGGGCAATCAGCCCCAGCATTTT

d_call: NA
v_call: TRBV6-1
j_call: TRBJ1-6
cdr3_aa: CASSGTSDSPLHF
cdr3_nt: TGTGCCAGTTCGGGGACTTCGGATTCACCCCTCCACTTT

d_call: NA
v_call: TRBV19
j_call: TRBJ1-2
cdr3_aa: CASRSGTSRTIGGYTF
cdr3_nt: TGTGCCAGTAGAAGTGGGACGTCTAGGACCATCGGTGGCTACACCTTC

d_call: TRBD2
v_call: TRBV11-3
j_call: TRBJ2-3
cdr3_aa: CASSLGLAPRTDTQYF
cdr3_nt: TGTGCCAGCAGCCTAGGACTAGCGCCACGGACAGATACGCAGTATTTT

d_call: NA
v_call: TRBV2
j_call: TRBJ1-2
cdr3_aa: CASSGGSYGYTF
cdr3_nt: TGTGCCAGCAGTGGGGGCAGCTATGGCTACACCTTC

d_call: NA
v_call: TRBV2
j_call: TRBJ2-2
cdr3_aa: CASSASLAKTGELFF
cdr3_nt: TGTGCCAGCAGTGCGAGCCTAGCGAAGACCGGGGAGCTGTTTTTT

d_call: NA
v_call: TRBV15
j_call: TRBJ2-5
cdr3_aa: CATSRDQTGGETQYF
cdr3_nt: TGTGCCACCAGCAGAGACCAGACAGGAGGGGAGACCCAGTACTTC

d_call: NA
v_call: TRBV6-4
j_call: TRBJ2-1
cdr3_aa: CASSLSGYNEQFF
cdr3_nt: TGTGCCAGCTCATTGAGCGGGTACAATGAGCAGTTCTTC

d_call: NA
v_call: TRBV18
j_call: TRBJ2-1
cdr3_aa: CASSPPDQGSHHEQFF
cdr3_nt: TGTGCCAGCTCACCACCGGATCAGGGCTCCCACCATGAGCAGTTCTTC

d_call: NA
v_call: TRBV7-9
j_call: TRBJ1-2
cdr3_aa: CASSLFSGDYGYTF
cdr3_nt: TGTGCCAGCAGCTTGTTCTCCGGCGACTATGGCTACACCTTC

d_call: NA
v_call: TRBV9
j_call: TRBJ2-7
cdr3_aa: CASSVETGTIYEQYF
cdr3_nt: TGTGCCAGCAGCGTAGAGACCGGGACGATCTACGAGCAGTACTTC

d_call: NA
v_call: TRBV4-2
j_call: TRBJ1-1
cdr3_aa: CASSQVPENTEAFF
cdr3_nt: TGTGCCAGCAGCCAAGTCCCAGAGAACACTGAAGCTTTCTTT

d_call: NA
v_call: TRBV19
j_call: TRBJ2-1
cdr3_aa: CASSIKGVNEQFF
cdr3_nt: TGTGCCAGTAGTATAAAGGGGGTCAATGAGCAGTTCTTC

d_call: NA
v_call: TRBV7-3
j_call: TRBJ2-2
cdr3_aa: CASSPSGGSRELFF
cdr3_nt: TGTGCCAGCAGCCCCTCCGGGGGTTCGAGGGAGCTGTTTTTT

d_call: TRBD2
v_call: TRBV7-2
j_call: TRBJ2-1
cdr3_aa: CASSLVGAGGANEQFF
cdr3_nt: TGTGCCAGCAGCTTAGTTGGTGCGGGGGGGGCCAATGAGCAGTTCTTC

d_call: TRBD2
v_call: TRBV7-2
j_call: TRBJ2-1
cdr3_aa: CASSLLAGGPYNEQFF
cdr3_nt: TGTGCCAGCAGTCTTCTAGCGGGAGGCCCCTACAATGAGCAGTTCTTC

d_call: NA
v_call: TRBV19
j_call: TRBJ2-1
cdr3_aa: CASSRSNEQFF
cdr3_nt: TGTGCCAGTAGTAGGAGCAATGAGCAGTTCTTC

d_call: NA
v_call: TRBV14
j_call: TRBJ2-6
cdr3_aa: CASRSTSGANVLTF
cdr3_nt: TGTGCCAGCCGGTCAACTTCTGGGGCCAACGTCCTGACTTTC

d_call: NA
v_call: TRBV11-3
j_call: TRBJ2-2
cdr3_aa: CASSQGVVDTGELFF
cdr3_nt: TGTGCCAGCAGCCAAGGGGTGGTGGACACCGGGGAGCTGTTTTTT

d_call: NA
v_call: TRBV7-2
j_call: TRBJ2-1
cdr3_aa: CASSLGQTNEQFF
cdr3_nt: TGTGCCAGCAGCTTAGGACAGACCAATGAGCAGTTCTTC

d_call: TRBD1
v_call: TRBV6-6
j_call: TRBJ2-7
cdr3_aa: CASSYDRGESYEQYF
cdr3_nt: TGTGCCAGCAGCTACGACAGGGGCGAATCCTACGAGCAGTACTTC

d_call: TRBD1
v_call: TRBV11-2
j_call: TRBJ2-4
cdr3_aa: CASSLRTGGVKNIQYF
cdr3_nt: TGTGCCAGCAGCTTAAGGACAGGGGGCGTCAAAAACATTCAGTACTTC

d_call: NA
v_call: TRBV6-6
j_call: TRBJ2-7
cdr3_aa: CASSSQGYEQYF
cdr3_nt: TGTGCCAGCAGTTCCCAGGGATACGAGCAGTACTTC

d_call: NA
v_call: TRBV30
j_call: TRBJ2-3
cdr3_aa: CAWKGGSGTQYF
cdr3_nt: TGTGCCTGGAAAGGGGGATCAGGGACGCAGTATTTT

d_call: TRBD1
v_call: TRBV6-1
j_call: TRBJ2-2
cdr3_aa: CASRIDRDGELFF
cdr3_nt: TGTGCCAGCAGAATCGACAGGGACGGGGAGCTGTTTTTT

d_call: NA
v_call: TRBV7-8
j_call: TRBJ2-4
cdr3_aa: CASSLGATNIQYF
cdr3_nt: TGTGCCAGCAGCTTAGGGGCAACAAACATTCAGTACTTC

d_call: NA
v_call: TRBV6-5
j_call: TRBJ1-3
cdr3_aa: CASSLEAGNTIYF
cdr3_nt: TGTGCCAGCAGTCTCGAGGCAGGAAACACCATATATTTT

d_call: NA
v_call: TRBV2
j_call: TRBJ2-3
cdr3_aa: CASSEGGARTDTQYF
cdr3_nt: TGTGCCAGCAGTGAAGGCGGGGCACGCACAGATACGCAGTATTTT

d_call: NA
v_call: TRBV6-6
j_call: TRBJ2-5
cdr3_aa: CASSYGRGLGETQYF
cdr3_nt: TGTGCCAGCAGTTACGGGAGGGGGCTTGGGGAGACCCAGTACTTC

d_call: NA
v_call: TRBV7-2
j_call: TRBJ2-3
cdr3_aa: CASSLGTDLDTQYF
cdr3_nt: TGTGCCAGCAGCTTAGGTACCGACTTGGATACGCAGTATTTT

d_call: NA
v_call: TRBV28
j_call: TRBJ1-2
cdr3_aa: CASSLVGEGVGYTF
cdr3_nt: TGTGCCAGCAGTTTAGTGGGCGAGGGGGTTGGCTACACCTTC

d_call: NA
v_call: TRBV15
j_call: TRBJ2-1
cdr3_aa: CATSRGEGEQFF
cdr3_nt: TGTGCCACCAGCAGAGGAGAAGGGGAGCAGTTCTTC

d_call: TRBD2
v_call: TRBV28
j_call: TRBJ2-4
cdr3_aa: CASSLGLAEGGIQYF
cdr3_nt: TGTGCCAGCAGTTTAGGTCTAGCGGAGGGAGGCATTCAGTACTTC

d_call: TRBD2
v_call: TRBV5-6
j_call: TRBJ2-1
cdr3_aa: CASNPGTSGRNEQFF
cdr3_nt: TGTGCCAGCAACCCCGGGACTAGCGGGAGGAATGAGCAGTTCTTC

d_call: TRBD2
v_call: TRBV28
j_call: TRBJ2-7
cdr3_aa: CASSVAGTSVEQYF
cdr3_nt: TGTGCCAGCAGCGTAGCCGGGACTAGCGTAGAGCAGTACTTC

d_call: NA
v_call: TRBV9
j_call: TRBJ2-1
cdr3_aa: CASSETSGASNEQFF
cdr3_nt: TGTGCCAGCAGTGAGACTAGTGGGGCGAGCAATGAGCAGTTCTTC

d_call: NA
v_call: TRBV5-5
j_call: TRBJ2-1
cdr3_aa: CASSQKGNEQFF
cdr3_nt: TGTGCCAGCAGCCAAAAGGGGAATGAGCAGTTCTTC

d_call: NA
v_call: TRBV5-8
j_call: TRBJ2-7
cdr3_aa: CASSFQGIYEQYF
cdr3_nt: TGTGCCAGCAGCTTTCAGGGGATCTACGAGCAGTACTTC

d_call: NA
v_call: TRBV15
j_call: TRBJ1-1
cdr3_aa: CATSRGGNTEAFF
cdr3_nt: TGTGCCACCAGCAGAGGAGGGAACACTGAAGCTTTCTTT

d_call: NA
v_call: TRBV2
j_call: TRBJ1-4
cdr3_aa: CASSQGTPTNEKLFF
cdr3_nt: TGTGCCAGCAGCCAAGGGACACCAACTAATGAAAAACTGTTTTTT

d_call: TRBD2
v_call: TRBV28
j_call: TRBJ2-1
cdr3_aa: CASRGAGGLHNEQFF
cdr3_nt: TGTGCCAGCAGGGGGGCGGGAGGGCTGCACAATGAGCAGTTCTTC

d_call: TRBD1
v_call: TRBV6-1
j_call: TRBJ2-3
cdr3_aa: CASSEGPGGYTQYF
cdr3_nt: TGTGCCAGCAGTGAGGGCCCAGGGGGATATACGCAGTATTTT